The clone carrying this TCR beta chain appeared a few times. What it binds is unknown. Measured with immunoSEQ multiplex PCR; TCRdb has only the in-frame clones, and not every one. The sample holds 99,000 or so clones, roughly 88% seen once. This sample is drawn from a study of T cell responses to AZD1222 COVID-19 vaccine. Losses at the gene ends were 0 bases for V and 5 bases for J; bases not matched to a gene: 12. This CDR3 has 17 amino acids. The V gene's germline CDR1 is SGHTS and CDR2 YDEGEE. General study points: The donor cohort was predominantly white British with a female majority, and clonal diversity may have been underestimated. Recipients of two AZD1222 doses showed rising Spike-specific TCR breadth and depth.

The sample was peripheral blood, taken on day 0 of AZD1222 vaccination. J is TRBJ1-2 and V is TRBV5-8; 8 bases align to TRBD1. This receptor was identified in an adult in good health. The CDR3 bases are TGTGCCAGCAGCTTGGTTATCAGGGGGCTCACTTATTATGGCTACACCTTC. Its protein is CASSLVIRGLTYYGYTF.